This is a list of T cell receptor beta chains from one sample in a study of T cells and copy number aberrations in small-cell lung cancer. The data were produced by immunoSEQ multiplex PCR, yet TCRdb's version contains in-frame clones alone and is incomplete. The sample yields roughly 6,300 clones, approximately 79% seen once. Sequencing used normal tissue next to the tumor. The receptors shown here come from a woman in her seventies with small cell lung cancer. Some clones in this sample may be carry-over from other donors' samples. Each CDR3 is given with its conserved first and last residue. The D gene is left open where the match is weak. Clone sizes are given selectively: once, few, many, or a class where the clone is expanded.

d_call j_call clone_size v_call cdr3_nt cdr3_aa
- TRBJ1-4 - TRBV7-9 TGTGCCAGCAGCTTAGATCAGGGACCGAATGAAAAACTGTTTTTT CASSLDQGPNEKLFF
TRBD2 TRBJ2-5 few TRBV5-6 TGTGCCAGCAGCCCGACGGCGGGAGGGCCCGGGGAGACCCAGTACTTC CASSPTAGGPGETQYF
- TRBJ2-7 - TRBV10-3 TGTGCCATCAGTGAGTCGGGAGGGGGCAACGGCGAGCAGTACTTC CAISESGGGNGEQYF
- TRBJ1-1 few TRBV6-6 TGTGCCAGCAACCTGGACACGGCGAACACTGAAGCTTTCTTT CASNLDTANTEAFF
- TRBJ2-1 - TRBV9 TGTGCCAGCAGCGTAGGCCTAAACCCCTTCGATGAGCAGTTCTTC CASSVGLNPFDEQFF
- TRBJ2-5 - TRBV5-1 TGCGCCAGCAGCTTGGAAGGAGGGACACACCAAGAGACCCAGTACTTC CASSLEGGTHQETQYF
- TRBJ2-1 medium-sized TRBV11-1 TGTGCCAGCAGAAGAAGGACAGAGTTTAATGAGCAGTTCTTC CASRRRTEFNEQFF
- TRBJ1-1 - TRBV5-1 TGCGCCAGCAGTAGAGACTGGAACACTGAAGCTTTCTTT CASSRDWNTEAFF
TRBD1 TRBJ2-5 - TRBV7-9 TGTGCCAGCAGCTGGGGACAGCTTATACAAGAGACCCAGTACTTC CASSWGQLIQETQYF
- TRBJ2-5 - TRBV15 TGTGCCACCAGCAGAGATAGGGTAGTTGCGACCCAGTACTTC CATSRDRVVATQYF
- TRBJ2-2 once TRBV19 TGTGCCAGTAGTATAGCAGGAAACACCGGGGAGCTGTTTTTT CASSIAGNTGELFF
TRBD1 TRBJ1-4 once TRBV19 TGTGCCAGTAGCACAACAGGGGGTCTCGAAAAACTGTTTTTT CASSTTGGLEKLFF
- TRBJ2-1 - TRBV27 TGTGCCAGCAGTTTATCGGCTTCGGGCGCCATCCAGTTCTTC CASSLSASGAIQFF
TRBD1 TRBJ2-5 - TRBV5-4 TGTGCCAGCAGCCTACCGACAGGGACGGGCGAGACCCAGTACTTC CASSLPTGTGETQYF
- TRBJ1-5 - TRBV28 TGTGCCAGCAGTCGGGGAAACCGCAATCAGCCCCAGCATTTT CASSRGNRNQPQHF
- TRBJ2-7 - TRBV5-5 TGTGCCAGCAGCCGGACATCCTTTGCCTACGAGCAGTACTTC CASSRTSFAYEQYF
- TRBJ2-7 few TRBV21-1 TGTGCCAGCAGCAGGGCAAGGGGGGCGGTATTCTACGAGCAGTACTTC CASSRARGAVFYEQYF
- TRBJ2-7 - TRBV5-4 TGTGCCAGCAGCTTGTGGGGGACCTACGAGCAGTACTTC CASSLWGTYEQYF
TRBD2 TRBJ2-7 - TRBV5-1 TGCGCCAGCAGGCGGACTAGCGGGCCCTACGAGCAGTACTTC CASRRTSGPYEQYF
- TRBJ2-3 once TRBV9 TGTGCCAGCAGGGCCACTAGCACAGATACGCAGTATTTT CASRATSTDTQYF
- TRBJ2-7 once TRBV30 TGTGCCTGGAGTCGATCCGATGACGAGCAGTACTTC CAWSRSDDEQYF
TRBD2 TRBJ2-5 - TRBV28 TGTGCCAGCAGTTTTGGCCACGGAGCGGGAGCAGAGACCCAGTACTTC CASSFGHGAGAETQYF
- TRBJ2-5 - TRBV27 TGTGCCAGCAGTCCCTCGCCCGGGGACGGACAGGAGACCCAGTACTTC CASSPSPGDGQETQYF
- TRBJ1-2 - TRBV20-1 TGCAGTGTCGGGGGCGTAGATGGCTACACCTTC CSVGGVDGYTF
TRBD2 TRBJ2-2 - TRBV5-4 TGTGCCAGCAGCCCAACTAGCGGCGGTAACACCGGGGAGCTGTTTTTT CASSPTSGGNTGELFF
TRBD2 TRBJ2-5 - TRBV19 TGTGCCAGTAGTTTCCTAGCGGGAGGTAAAGAGACCCAGTACTTC CASSFLAGGKETQYF
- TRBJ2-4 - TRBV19 TGTGCCAGTAGTATTGGGGCCGAAGTGGAAAACATTCAGTACTTC CASSIGAEVENIQYF
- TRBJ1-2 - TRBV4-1 TGCGCCAGCAGTCCGGGCGGGTCAAACTATGGCTACACCTTC CASSPGGSNYGYTF
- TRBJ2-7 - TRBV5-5 TGTGCCAGCAGCAAATCCGAGGTGGGGACCTACGAGCAGTACTTC CASSKSEVGTYEQYF
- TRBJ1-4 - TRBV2 TGTGCCAGCAGCCCCAACCCAGGGGAGGCAAAACTGTTTTTT CASSPNPGEAKLFF
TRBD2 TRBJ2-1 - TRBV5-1 TGCGCCAGTAGCTCCCCAGCGGGAGGGACTGAAGAGCAGTTCTTC CASSSPAGGTEEQFF
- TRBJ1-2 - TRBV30 TGTGCCTGCCCGGGACCCACTAACTATGGCTACACCTTC CACPGPTNYGYTF
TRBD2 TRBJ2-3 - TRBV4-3 TGCGCCAGCAGCCAAGACGGCGGGAGGACTGCAGATACGCAGTATTTT CASSQDGGRTADTQYF